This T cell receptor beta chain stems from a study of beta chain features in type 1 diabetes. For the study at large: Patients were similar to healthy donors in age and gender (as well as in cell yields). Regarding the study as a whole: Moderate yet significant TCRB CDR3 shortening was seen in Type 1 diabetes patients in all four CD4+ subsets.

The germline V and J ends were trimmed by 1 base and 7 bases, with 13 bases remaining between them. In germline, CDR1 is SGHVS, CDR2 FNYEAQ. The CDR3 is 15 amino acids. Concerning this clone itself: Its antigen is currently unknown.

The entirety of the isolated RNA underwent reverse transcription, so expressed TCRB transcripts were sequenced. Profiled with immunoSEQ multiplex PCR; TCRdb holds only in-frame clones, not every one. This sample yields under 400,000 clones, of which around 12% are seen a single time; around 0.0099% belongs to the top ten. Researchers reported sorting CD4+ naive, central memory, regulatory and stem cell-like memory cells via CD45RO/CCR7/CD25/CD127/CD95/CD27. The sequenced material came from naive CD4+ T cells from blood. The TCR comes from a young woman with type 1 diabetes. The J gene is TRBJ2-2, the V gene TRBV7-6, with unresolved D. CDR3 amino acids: CASSLDTNVGGELFF. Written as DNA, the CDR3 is TGTGCCAGCAGCTTAGACACTAACGTTGGCGGGGAGCTGTTTTTT.